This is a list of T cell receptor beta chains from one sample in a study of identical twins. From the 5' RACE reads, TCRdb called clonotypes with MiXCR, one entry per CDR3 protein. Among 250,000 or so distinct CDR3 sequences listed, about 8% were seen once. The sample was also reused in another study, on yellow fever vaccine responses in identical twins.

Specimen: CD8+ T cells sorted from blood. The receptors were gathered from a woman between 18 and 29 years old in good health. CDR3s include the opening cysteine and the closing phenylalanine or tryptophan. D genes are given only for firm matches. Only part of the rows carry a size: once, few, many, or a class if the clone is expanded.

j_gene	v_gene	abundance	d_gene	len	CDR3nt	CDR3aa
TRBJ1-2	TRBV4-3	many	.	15	TGCGCCAGCAGCCAAGATAGGGAACAGAACTATGGCTACACCTTC	CASSQDREQNYGYTF
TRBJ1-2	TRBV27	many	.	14	TGTGCCAGCAGCACCAGCAATACTAACTATGGCTACACCTTC	CASSTSNTNYGYTF
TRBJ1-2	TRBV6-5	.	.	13	TGTGCCAGCAGTTACCAGAATTCCTATGGCTACACCTTC	CASSYQNSYGYTF
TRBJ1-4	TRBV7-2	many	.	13	TGTGCCAGCAGCTTCGTTATGGGACCGCAACTGTTTTTT	CASSFVMGPQLFF
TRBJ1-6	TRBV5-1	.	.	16	TGCGCCAGCAGCGAGAAAGAGAGCTCCTATAATTCACCCCTCCACTTT	CASSEKESSYNSPLHF
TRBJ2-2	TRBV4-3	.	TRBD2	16	TGCGCCAGCAGCCAAGATAAGCGGGGGAACACCGGGGAGCTGTTTTTT	CASSQDKRGNTGELFF
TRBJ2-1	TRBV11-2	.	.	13	TGTGCCAGCAGCTTCTACAGGGAGACTGAGCAGTTCTTC	CASSFYRETEQFF
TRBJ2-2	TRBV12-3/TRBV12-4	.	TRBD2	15	TGTGCCAGCAGTCTAGGACTAGCGGGGTCCGGGGAGCTGTTTTTT	CASSLGLAGSGELFF
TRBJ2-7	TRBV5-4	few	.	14	TGTGCCAGCAGCTTGGTGGGGGAATACGACGAGCAGTACTTC	CASSLVGEYDEQYF
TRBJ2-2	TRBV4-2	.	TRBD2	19	TGTGCCAGCAGCCAAGACCCGGGGGGGCAGGCGGGCGTATCCGGGGAGCTGTTTTTT	CASSQDPGGQAGVSGELFF
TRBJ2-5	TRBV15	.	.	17	TGTGCCACCAGCAGACGACCACCGGACAGACAGGAAGAGACCCAGTACTTC	CATSRRPPDRQEETQYF
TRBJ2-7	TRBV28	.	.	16	TGTGCCAGCAGTACTAGGCGGACCTATAGGACCTACGAGCAGTACTTC	CASSTRRTYRTYEQYF
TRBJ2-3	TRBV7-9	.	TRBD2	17	TGTGCCAGCAGCTTTACGTCGCGGGGGTCCCCCACAGATACGCAGTATTTT	CASSFTSRGSPTDTQYF
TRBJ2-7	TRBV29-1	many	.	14	TGCAGCGTTGAAGACGGCAGGGGGGATAGCGAGCAGTACTTC	CSVEDGRGDSEQYF
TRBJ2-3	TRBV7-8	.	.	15	TGTGCCAGCAGCCAAGGGACAACTCTAACAGATACGCAGTATTTT	CASSQGTTLTDTQYF
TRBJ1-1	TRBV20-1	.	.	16	TGCAGTGCTAGAGATCGGAAGGGGGTTGATTACACTGAAGCTTTCTTT	CSARDRKGVDYTEAFF
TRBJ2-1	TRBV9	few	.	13	TGTGCCAGCAGCGTGCAGGGGGGCAATGAGCAGTTCTTC	CASSVQGGNEQFF
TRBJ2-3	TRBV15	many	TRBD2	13	TGTGCCACCTTACTAGCGGGAGAAGATACGCAGTATTTT	CATLLAGEDTQYF
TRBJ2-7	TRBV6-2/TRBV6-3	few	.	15	TGTGCCAGCAGTCGGGATGTCGACCCCGAAGGAGAGCAGTACTTC	CASSRDVDPEGEQYF
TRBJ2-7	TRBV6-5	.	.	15	TGTGCCAGCAGTTACGGGGCAGGGCAGTGGAACGAGCAGTACTTC	CASSYGAGQWNEQYF
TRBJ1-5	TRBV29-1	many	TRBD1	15	TGCAGCGTGGAAGACGGAACAGGGGGTAATCAGCCCCAGCATTTT	CSVEDGTGGNQPQHF
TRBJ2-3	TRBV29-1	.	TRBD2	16	TGCAGCGTCCAACCGAAGCTAGCGGGACTCACAGATACGCAGTATTTT	CSVQPKLAGLTDTQYF
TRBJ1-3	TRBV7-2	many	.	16	TGTGCCAGCAGCTTAGCGCGGGGGTCTTCTGGAAACACCATATATTTT	CASSLARGSSGNTIYF
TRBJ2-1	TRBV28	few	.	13	TGTGCCAGCAGAGGGAGAGTTTCTCATGAGCAGTTCTTC	CASRGRVSHEQFF
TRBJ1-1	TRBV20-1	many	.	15	TGCAGTGCTAGAGATATAAGGGGTCCTTCCACTGAAGCTTTCTTT	CSARDIRGPSTEAFF
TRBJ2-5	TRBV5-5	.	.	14	TGTGCCAGCAGCTTGGAAGGGTACCAAGAGACCCAGTACTTC	CASSLEGYQETQYF